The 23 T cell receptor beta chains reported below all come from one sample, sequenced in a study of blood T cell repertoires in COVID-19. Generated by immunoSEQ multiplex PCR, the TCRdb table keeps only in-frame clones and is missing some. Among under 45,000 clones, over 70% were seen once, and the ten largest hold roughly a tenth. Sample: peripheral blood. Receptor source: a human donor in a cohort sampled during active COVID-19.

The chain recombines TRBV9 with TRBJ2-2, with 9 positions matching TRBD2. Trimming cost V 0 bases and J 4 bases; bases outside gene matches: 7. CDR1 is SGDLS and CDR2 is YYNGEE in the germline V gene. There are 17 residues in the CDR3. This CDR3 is CASSVGASGIVTGELFF. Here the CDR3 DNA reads TGTGCCAGCAGCGTAGGCGCTAGCGGGATCGTCACCGGGGAGCTGTTTTTT.

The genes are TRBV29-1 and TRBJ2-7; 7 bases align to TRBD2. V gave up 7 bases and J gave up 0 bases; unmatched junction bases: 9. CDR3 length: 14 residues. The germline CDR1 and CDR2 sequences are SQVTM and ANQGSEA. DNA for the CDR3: TGCAGCGCCTCTTCGGGCGGGAGCTCCTACGAGCAGTACTTC. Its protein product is CSASSGGSSYEQYF.

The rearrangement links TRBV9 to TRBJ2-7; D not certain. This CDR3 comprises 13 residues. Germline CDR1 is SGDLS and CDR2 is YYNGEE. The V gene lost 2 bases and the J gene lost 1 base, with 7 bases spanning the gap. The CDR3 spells CASSVTPSYEQYF. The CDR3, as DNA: TGTGCCAGCAGCGTGACTCCTTCCTACGAGCAGTACTTC.

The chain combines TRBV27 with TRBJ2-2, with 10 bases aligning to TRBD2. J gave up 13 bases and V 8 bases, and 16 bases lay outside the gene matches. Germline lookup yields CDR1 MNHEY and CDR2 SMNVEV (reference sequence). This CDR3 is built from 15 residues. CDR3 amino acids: CASQGSSGRAWGLFF. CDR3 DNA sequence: TGTGCCAGCCAAGGTAGCAGCGGGAGGGCTTGGGGGCTGTTTTTT.

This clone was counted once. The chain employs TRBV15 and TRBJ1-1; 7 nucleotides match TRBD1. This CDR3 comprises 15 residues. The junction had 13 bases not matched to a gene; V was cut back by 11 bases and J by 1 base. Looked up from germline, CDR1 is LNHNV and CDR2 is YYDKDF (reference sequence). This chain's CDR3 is CAVRGRGAENTEAFF. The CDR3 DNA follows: TGTGCCGTCCGAGGCAGGGGGGCCGAGAACACTGAAGCTTTCTTT.

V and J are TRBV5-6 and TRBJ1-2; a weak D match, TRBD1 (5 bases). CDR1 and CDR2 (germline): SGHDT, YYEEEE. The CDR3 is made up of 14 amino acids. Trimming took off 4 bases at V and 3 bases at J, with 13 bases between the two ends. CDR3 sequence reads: CASSQGQLYYGYTF. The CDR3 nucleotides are TGTGCCAGCAGCCAGGGCCAGTTGTACTATGGCTACACCTTC.

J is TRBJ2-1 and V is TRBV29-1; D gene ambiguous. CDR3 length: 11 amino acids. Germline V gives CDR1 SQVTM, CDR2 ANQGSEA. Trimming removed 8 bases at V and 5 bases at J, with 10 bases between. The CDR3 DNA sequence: TGCAGCCTGACTCGAAACAATGAGCAGTTCTTC. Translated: CSLTRNNEQFF.

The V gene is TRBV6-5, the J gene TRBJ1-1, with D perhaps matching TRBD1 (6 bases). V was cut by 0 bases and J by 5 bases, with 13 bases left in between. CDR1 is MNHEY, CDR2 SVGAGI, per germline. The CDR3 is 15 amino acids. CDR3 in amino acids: CASSYSTRGVTEAFF. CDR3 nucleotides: TGTGCCAGCAGTTACTCTACCAGGGGAGTGACTGAAGCTTTCTTT.

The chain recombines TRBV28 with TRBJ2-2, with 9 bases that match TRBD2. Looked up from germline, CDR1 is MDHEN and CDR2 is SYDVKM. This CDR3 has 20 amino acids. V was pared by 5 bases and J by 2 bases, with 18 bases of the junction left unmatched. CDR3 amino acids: CASSRIYQGRGRVNTGELFF. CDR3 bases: TGTGCCAGCAGTCGCATCTACCAGGGGCGCGGGAGGGTCAACACCGGGGAGCTGTTTTTT. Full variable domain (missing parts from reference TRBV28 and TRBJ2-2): DVKVTQSSRYLVKRTGEKVFLECVQDMDHENMFWYRQDPGLGLRLIYFSYDVKMKEKGDIPEGYSVSREKKERFSLILESASTNQTSMYLCASSRIYQGRGRVNTGELFFGEGSRLTVL.

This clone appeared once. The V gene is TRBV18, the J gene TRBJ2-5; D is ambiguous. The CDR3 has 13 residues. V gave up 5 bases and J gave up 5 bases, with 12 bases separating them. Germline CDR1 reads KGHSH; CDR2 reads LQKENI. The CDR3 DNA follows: TGTGCCAGCTCAACCCAGGTTGGGGAGACCCAGTACTTC. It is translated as CASSTQVGETQYF.

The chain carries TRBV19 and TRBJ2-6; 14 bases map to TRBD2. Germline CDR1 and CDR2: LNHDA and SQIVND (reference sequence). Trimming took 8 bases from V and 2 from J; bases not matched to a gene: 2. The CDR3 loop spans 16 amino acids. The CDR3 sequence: CASGGLAGAGANVLTF. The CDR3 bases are TGTGCCAGTGGGGGACTAGCGGGAGCTGGGGCCAACGTCCTGACTTTC.

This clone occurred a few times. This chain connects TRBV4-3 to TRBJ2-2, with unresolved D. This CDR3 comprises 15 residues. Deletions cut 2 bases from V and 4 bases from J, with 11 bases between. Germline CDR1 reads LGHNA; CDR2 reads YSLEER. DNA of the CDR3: TGCGCCAGCAGCCAATTCAACGCACTCACCGGGGAGCTGTTTTTT. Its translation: CASSQFNALTGELFF.

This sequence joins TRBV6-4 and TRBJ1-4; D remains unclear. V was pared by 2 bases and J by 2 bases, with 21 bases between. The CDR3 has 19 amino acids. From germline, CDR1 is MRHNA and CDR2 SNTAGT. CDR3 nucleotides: TGTGCCAGCAGTGACCCCACCCCCCCCTCTTGCAGGACTAATGAAAAACTGTTTTTT. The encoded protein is CASSDPTPPSCRTNEKLFF.

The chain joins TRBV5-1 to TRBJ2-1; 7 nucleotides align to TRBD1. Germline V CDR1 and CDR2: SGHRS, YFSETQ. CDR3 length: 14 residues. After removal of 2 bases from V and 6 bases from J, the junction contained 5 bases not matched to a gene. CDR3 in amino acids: CASSFTGAGNEQFF. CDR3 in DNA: TGCGCCAGCAGCTTTACAGGGGCCGGCAATGAGCAGTTCTTC.

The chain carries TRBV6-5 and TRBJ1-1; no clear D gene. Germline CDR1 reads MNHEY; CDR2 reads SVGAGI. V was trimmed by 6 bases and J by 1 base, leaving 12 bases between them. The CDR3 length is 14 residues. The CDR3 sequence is CASRADTWNTEAFF. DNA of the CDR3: TGTGCCAGCAGGGCGGATACATGGAACACTGAAGCTTTCTTT.

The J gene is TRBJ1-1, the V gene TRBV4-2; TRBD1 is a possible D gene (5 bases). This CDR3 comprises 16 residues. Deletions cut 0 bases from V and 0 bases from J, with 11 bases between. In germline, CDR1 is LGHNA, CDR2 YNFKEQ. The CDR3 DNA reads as TGTGCCAGCAGCCAAGATCTGGGGGGAGTGAACACTGAAGCTTTCTTT. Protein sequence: CASSQDLGGVNTEAFF.

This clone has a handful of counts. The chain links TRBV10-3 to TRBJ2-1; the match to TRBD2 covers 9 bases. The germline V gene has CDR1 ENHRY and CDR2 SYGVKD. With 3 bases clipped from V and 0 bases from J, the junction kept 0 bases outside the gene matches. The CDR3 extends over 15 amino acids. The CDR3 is CAISDSGGSYNEQFF. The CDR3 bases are TGTGCCATCAGTGATAGCGGGGGCTCCTACAATGAGCAGTTCTTC.

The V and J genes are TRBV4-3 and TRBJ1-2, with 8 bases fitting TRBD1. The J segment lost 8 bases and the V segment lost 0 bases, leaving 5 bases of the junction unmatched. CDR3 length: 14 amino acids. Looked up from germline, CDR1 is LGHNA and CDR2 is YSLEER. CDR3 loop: CASSQDQGARGYTF. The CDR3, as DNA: TGCGCCAGCAGCCAAGATCAGGGGGCTCGCGGCTACACCTTC.

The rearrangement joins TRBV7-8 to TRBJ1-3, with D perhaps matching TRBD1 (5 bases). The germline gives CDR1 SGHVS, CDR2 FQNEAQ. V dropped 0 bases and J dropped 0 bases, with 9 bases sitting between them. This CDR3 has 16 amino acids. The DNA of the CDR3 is TGTGCCAGCAGCTTAGCGCTGACAGCCTCTGGAAACACCATATATTTT. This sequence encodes CASSLALTASGNTIYF.

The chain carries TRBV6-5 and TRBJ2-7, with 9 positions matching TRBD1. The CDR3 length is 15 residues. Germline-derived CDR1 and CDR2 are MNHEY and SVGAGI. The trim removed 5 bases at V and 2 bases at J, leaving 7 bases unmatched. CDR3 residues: CASSPRTGAAYEQYF. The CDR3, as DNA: TGTGCCAGCAGTCCGCGGACAGGGGCAGCCTACGAGCAGTACTTC.

DNA of the CDR3: TGTGCCAGCAGTTACTCGAGTCTAGCTGCCTACGAGCAGTACTTC. It translates to CASSYSSLAAYEQYF. The rearrangement uses TRBV6-2 or TRBV6-3 and TRBJ2-7; tentative D call: TRBD2 (5 bases). Between the trimmed V and J ends, which lost 0 bases and 2 bases, there was a span of 11 bases. Per germline, CDR1 MNHEY and CDR2 SVGEGT. The CDR3 extends over 15 amino acids.

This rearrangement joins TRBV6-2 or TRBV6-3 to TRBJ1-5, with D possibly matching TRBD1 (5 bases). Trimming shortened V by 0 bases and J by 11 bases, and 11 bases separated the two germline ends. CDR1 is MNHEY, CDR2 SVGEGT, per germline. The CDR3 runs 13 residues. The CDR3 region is CASSYSGGRSQHF. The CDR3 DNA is TGTGCCAGCAGTTACTCGGGGGGTCGGTCCCAGCATTTT.

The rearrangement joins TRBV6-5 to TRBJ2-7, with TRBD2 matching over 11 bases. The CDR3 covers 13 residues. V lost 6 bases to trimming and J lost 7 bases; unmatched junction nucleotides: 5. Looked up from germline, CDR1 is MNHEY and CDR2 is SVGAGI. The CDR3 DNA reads TGTGCCAGCAGCCGGGGACTAGCGGTGGAGCAGTACTTC. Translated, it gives CASSRGLAVEQYF.